This T cell receptor beta chain was sequenced during a study of tissue T cells after allogeneic stem cell transplantation. The study's findings and limits: Alloreactivity or antigen specificity of tissue TCRs was not determined; some clones might be host cells. Within patients, tissue anatomy strongly shaped TCR repertoire composition. Tissue-detected TCR repertoire was only partly captured by blood and spleen T cells.

Autopsy tissues spanned esophagus to rectum, liver, skin, and lymphoid organs including spleen. Sequencing used immunoSEQ multiplex PCR; TCRdb keeps in-frame clones, though not all of them. The profile shows 9,800 or so clones, under 80% of them singletons. In this sample, this clone turned up a few times. Its specificity is unknown. The trim removed 4 bases at V and 0 bases at J, leaving 2 bases unmatched. Germline CDR1 is ENHRY and CDR2 is SYGVKD. This CDR3 contains 16 residues. The source was tissue from the stomach, collected at autopsy. V usage is TRBV10-3 and J usage is TRBJ2-1; TRBD1 aligns across 11 bases. This TCR was recovered from a male donor at least 60 years old with lung cancer. The CDR3 nucleotides read TGTGCCATCAGTGTGGGGACAGGGGGCTCCTACAATGAGCAGTTCTTC. This sequence encodes CAISVGTGGSYNEQFF.